This is a list of T cell receptor beta chains from one sample in a study of T cell repertoires in aging, cancer and after chemotherapy. TCRdb called the multiplex PCR reads again in MiXCR, with one record for every CDR3 protein. The profile shows about 11,000 distinct CDR3 sequences, around a third of them singletons. Sequencing input: blood. The receptors derive from a human donor in good health. The donor label of this sample is uncertain. The CDR3 runs from the conserved cysteine through the conserved F or W. D genes are given only for firm matches. Part of the rows lack a size; the others show once, few, many or a class for expanded clones.

D,size,J,V,length,CDR3,DNA
TRBD1,few,TRBJ1-1,TRBV29-1,14,CSVERTGFIPEAFF,TGCAGCGTTGAACGGACAGGGTTTATCCCTGAAGCTTTCTTT
NA,NA,TRBJ1-6,TRBV6-1,14,CASSKTDYNSPLHF,TGTGCCAGCAGCAAGACAGACTATAATTCACCCCTCCACTTT
NA,medium-sized,TRBJ1-5,TRBV30,13,CAWSLRGNQPQHF,TGTGCCTGGAGTCTAAGAGGCAATCAGCCCCAGCATTTT
NA,large,TRBJ2-6,TRBV6-4,15,CASSEDSSGANVLTF,TGTGCCAGCAGTGAGGACAGCTCTGGGGCCAACGTCCTGACTTTC
NA,few,TRBJ2-2,TRBV5-1,10,CASSLGLLFF,TGCGCCAGCAGCTTGGGGCTGCTGTTTTTT
NA,few,TRBJ2-7,TRBV27,14,CASAATGISYEQYF,TGTGCCAGCGCCGCGACAGGTATCTCCTACGAGCAGTACTTC
TRBD2,NA,TRBJ2-7,TRBV6-4,15,CASSQEASGSYEQYF,TGTGCCAGCAGCCAGGAGGCTAGCGGGTCCTACGAGCAGTACTTC
TRBD2,NA,TRBJ2-1,TRBV27,15,CASSATGTSGRFEFF,TGTGCCAGCAGTGCAACCGGGACTAGCGGGAGATTTGAGTTCTTC
NA,NA,TRBJ1-1,TRBV10-3,11,CAISDFTEAFF,TGTGCCATCAGTGATTTCACTGAAGCTTTCTTT
NA,few,TRBJ1-6,TRBV14,15,CASSQDVIYNSPLHF,TGTGCCAGCAGCCAAGATGTGATATATAATTCACCCCTCCACTTT
NA,NA,TRBJ2-1,TRBV10-3,11,CAIGGLGEQFF,TGTGCCATTGGAGGACTCGGTGAGCAGTTCTTC
TRBD1,NA,TRBJ2-7,TRBV27,14,CASSPRTGSYEQYF,TGTGCCAGCAGTCCCCGGACAGGTTCCTACGAGCAGTACTTC
TRBD2,few,TRBJ2-1,TRBV10-3,17,CAISESQASGDNNEQFF,TGTGCCATCAGTGAGTCTCAGGCTAGCGGCGATAACAATGAGCAGTTCTTC
TRBD1,NA,TRBJ1-5,TRBV12-3/TRBV12-4,16,CASSLRGPTGDQPQHF,TGTGCCAGCAGTTTAAGGGGCCCAACAGGGGACCAGCCCCAGCATTTT
NA,medium-sized,TRBJ2-2,TRBV19,13,CASIDRNRRELFF,TGTGCCAGTATAGATCGGAATCGGAGGGAGCTGTTTTTT
TRBD1,medium-sized,TRBJ1-2,TRBV11-1,17,CASSARRRTGGAYGYTF,TGTGCCAGCAGCGCTCGGAGAAGGACAGGGGGCGCGTATGGCTACACCTTC
TRBD1,few,TRBJ1-1,TRBV6-1,16,CAAQEQGAPMNTEAFF,TGTGCCGCCCAAGAACAGGGGGCTCCCATGAACACTGAAGCTTTCTTT
NA,NA,TRBJ1-6,TRBV27,15,CASSTPGGYNSPLHF,TGTGCCAGCAGTACTCCGGGCGGTTATAATTCACCCCTCCACTTT
NA,NA,TRBJ2-7,TRBV6-5,16,CASSYSPQGNPYEQYF,TGTGCCAGCAGTTACTCGCCCCAGGGTAACCCCTACGAGCAGTACTTC
NA,medium-sized,TRBJ1-5,TRBV5-6,15,CASSDGPRGNQPQHF,TGTGCCAGCAGCGATGGGCCCCGGGGCAATCAGCCCCAGCATTTT